Detailed here is one T cell receptor (beta chain). The clone's antigen remains unknown. No qualities accompany the bases; no much larger clone lies one base away. The CDR3 spans 12 residues, from the cysteine through the phenylalanine. CDR3 DNA only is kept here, 36 bases in frame from base 1. A distance of 2 bases separates the germline ends of V and J, which lose 1 base and 4 bases respectively. The germline V gene supplies CDR1 MNHEY and CDR2 SVGEGT. The method behind the library was 5' RACE. The reads were generated on an Illumina HiSeq 2000. Template switching added a universal primer binding site, and the final cDNA carried a unique molecular identifier that allowed TCR cDNA molecules to be counted accurately. Specific primers in the conserved constant-segment region were used to synthesize first-strand cDNA for TCR alpha and beta chains. To control for contamination, each cDNA library was double barcoded with a SMART-Mk sample barcode plus Illumina barcodes. TruSeq adapter sequences and Illumina sample barcodes were added in two successive PCR steps. Sequencing of the TCR alpha and beta cDNA libraries was done on the Illumina HiSeq platform using custom primers. On the study's bioinformatics: MiGEC was used to process raw reads and extract unique molecular identifiers, and MiXCR was used to find CDR3 positions. For each individual, recombination models were inferred using an EM algorithm with the repgenHMM and IGoR tools. The tcR package in R was used for shared clonotype analysis, with sharing normalized by the product of cloneset sizes. To study raw recombination free of thymic and clonal selection effects, out-of-frame nonproductive sequences were analyzed. The public reads were quality trimmed at Q25 with fastp and then assembled into clones with MiXCR by TCRdb, keeping productive beta chains. Rows are unified per CDR3 protein, each entry keeping the most common DNA and genes. TCRdb, not the original authors, processed these V and J calls. The sample table records 520,000 or so distinct CDR3 sequences; 22% of these occur just once. Together, the top ten hold around 0.91% of the sample.

All donors were healthy Caucasians. The twin cohort consisted of three pairs of female monozygotic twins, all aged roughly 18 to 30 years. Positive isolation kits from Invitrogen were used to isolate the CD4+ and CD8+ T cell populations. The sample originates from a study of identical twins (dated by TCRdb to about 2016). As for the study more broadly: TCR alpha and beta repertoires from monozygotic twins, unrelated adults of various ages and cord blood were deep-sequenced to test whether fetal clonotypes persist. To rule out contamination, replicate twin experiments were performed at different times with different library preparation protocols. The research as a whole found: In beta out-of-frame sequences, excess twin sharing was weaker, because having fewer shared sequences lowered the signal-to-noise ratio. Out-of-frame TCR alpha sequences shared between twins showed an excess of low generation-probability sequences compared with coincidental sharing between unrelated individuals. Invariant T cells such as MAIT and iNKT could partly confound zero-insertion analyses, though diverse VJ usage argued against this for most clonotypes. Abundant cord blood beta clonotypes carried fewer insertions; young adult naive repertoires showed a weaker similar trend, while memory repertoires showed none. Recombination models systematically underestimated out-of-frame TCR alpha sharing in monozygotic twins but agreed with sharing between unrelated individuals. Conclusions relied on cross-sectional statistical analysis, since the same donors could not be followed over many years.

These data were also reused for a study on T cells expressing NK-cell markers. As the second paper documents: In sorted CD3+CD56+NKG2C+, CD3+CD56+NKG2C- and CD3+CD56-NKG2C+ T-cell subsets from about 8 donors, TCR beta-chain repertoires were profiled. Among the eight sequenced donors, seven were HCMV-seropositive and one was HCMV-seronegative. To restrict sorting to alphabetaTCR-expressing T cells, an anti-gammadeltaTCR antibody was added in several experiments. In 6 or 7 donors, the dominant CD3+CD56+NKG2C+ clonotypes ranked among the top 10 CD8+ clonotypes, making up about 1.0-7.5% of CD8+ T cells. Those dominant clonotypes were again the most abundant among CD3+CD56-NKG2C+ cells in a few donors, at about 28.3-60.1%. Whether the expanded NKG2C-expressing T cell clones were specific for HCMV antigens was left unclear. All eight donors whose samples were sequenced were randomly selected healthy volunteers, three of them men and five women. HCMV-specific IgG was detected in serum with a commercial ELISA kit to determine HCMV serostatus. MIGEC was used to demultiplex reads and group the reads by UMI, and MiTCR was used to assemble and quantify clonotypes. To exclude erroneous sequences, only TCR cDNA sequences supported by at least two reads were retained. The tcR package was used for downstream repertoire analysis, and clonotypes were matched across fractions by CDR3 nucleotide sequence plus V segment. VDJmatch was used to annotate antigen specificity against VDJdb, with one amino acid substitution in CDR3 allowed.

Sequencing was done on a sample of CD4+ T cells sorted from blood. The chain was built from TRBV6-2 or TRBV6-3 and TRBJ2-1; the D gene is not confidently resolved. The source of this sequence is a young woman in good health. The CDR3 corresponds to CASSYLYNEQFF. The sequence in DNA is TGTGCCAGCAGTTACTTATACAATGAGCAGTTCTTC.